This T cell receptor beta chain was identified during a study of cytotoxic CD8 clonotypes in ibrutinib-treated CLL. For the study at large: Of the patients, about a dozen were relapsed/refractory, about 15 treatment-naive and fewer than 18 IGHV unmutated.

Investigators sourced around 2 micrograms of genomic DNA from cryopreserved PBMCs for TCR beta libraries. Turning to this clone: Antigen unknown.

Study findings and constraints: Measured clonality at baseline was greater than in age-matched healthy donors and tracked with circulating CD8+ T-cell counts. Before falling back toward baseline at progression, clonality had risen at the time of ibrutinib response.

The ends were cut back, 1 base at V and 6 bases at J, with 13 bases in the middle. This CDR3 region has 15 residues. The V gene's germline CDR1 is SGHTA and CDR2 FQGNSA. The table came from immunoSEQ multiplex PCR; TCRdb's copy has only in-frame clones and leaves some out. The sample lists more than 300,000 clones, about 80% occurring once. The origin of this receptor is a human donor with chronic lymphocytic leukemia. The source was PBMCs, collected before ibrutinib treatment. The V call is TRBV7-2, the J call TRBJ2-1; perhaps TRBD2 as D (5 bases). The DNA for the CDR3 is TGTGCCAGCAGCTTAGGACTACTTGTAGGCAATGAGCAGTTCTTC. It codes for CASSLGLLVGNEQFF.